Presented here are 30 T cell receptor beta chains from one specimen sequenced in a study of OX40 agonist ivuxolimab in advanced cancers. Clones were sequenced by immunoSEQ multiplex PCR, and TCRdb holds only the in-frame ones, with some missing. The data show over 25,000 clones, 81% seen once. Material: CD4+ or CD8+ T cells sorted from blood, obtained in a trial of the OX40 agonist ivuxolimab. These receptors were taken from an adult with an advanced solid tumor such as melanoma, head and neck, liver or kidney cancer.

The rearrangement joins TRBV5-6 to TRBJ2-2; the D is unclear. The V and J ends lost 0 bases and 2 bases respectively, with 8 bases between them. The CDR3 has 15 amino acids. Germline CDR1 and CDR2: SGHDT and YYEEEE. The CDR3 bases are TGTGCCAGCAGCTTGGGCCCGCACAACACCGGGGAGCTGTTTTTT. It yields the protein CASSLGPHNTGELFF. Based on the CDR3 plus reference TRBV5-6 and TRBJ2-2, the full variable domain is DAGVTQSPTHLIKTRGQQVTLRCSPKSGHDTVSWYQQALGQGPQFIFQYYEEEERQRGNFPDRFSGHQFPNYSSELNVNALLLGDSALYLCASSLGPHNTGELFFGEGSRLTVL.

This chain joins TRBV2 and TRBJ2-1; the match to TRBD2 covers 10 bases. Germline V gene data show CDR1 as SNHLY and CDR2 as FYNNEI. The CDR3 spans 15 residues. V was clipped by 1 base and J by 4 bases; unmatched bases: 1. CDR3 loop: CASSEGLAGYNEQFF. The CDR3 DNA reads TGTGCCAGCAGTGAAGGACTAGCGGGTTACAATGAGCAGTTCTTC. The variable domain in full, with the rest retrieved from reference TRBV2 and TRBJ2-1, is EPEVTQTPSHQVTQMGQEVILRCVPISNHLYFYWYRQILGQKVEFLVSFYNNEISEKSEIFDDQFSVERPDGSNFTLKIRSTKLEDSAMYFCASSEGLAGYNEQFFGPGTRLTVL.

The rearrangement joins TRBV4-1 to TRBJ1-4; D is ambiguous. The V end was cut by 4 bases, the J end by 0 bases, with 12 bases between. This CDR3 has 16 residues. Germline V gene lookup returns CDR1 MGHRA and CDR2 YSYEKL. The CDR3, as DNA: TGCGCCAGCAGCCGACTCTCCGGGGCAACTAATGAAAAACTGTTTTTT. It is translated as CASSRLSGATNEKLFF.

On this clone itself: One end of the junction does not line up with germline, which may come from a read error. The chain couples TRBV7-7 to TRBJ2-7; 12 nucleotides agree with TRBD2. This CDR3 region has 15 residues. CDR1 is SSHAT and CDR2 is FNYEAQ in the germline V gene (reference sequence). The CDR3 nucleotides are TGTGCTAGCAGCCCGACTAGCGGGAGATCCTACGAGCAGTACTTC. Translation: CASSPTSGRSYEQYF.

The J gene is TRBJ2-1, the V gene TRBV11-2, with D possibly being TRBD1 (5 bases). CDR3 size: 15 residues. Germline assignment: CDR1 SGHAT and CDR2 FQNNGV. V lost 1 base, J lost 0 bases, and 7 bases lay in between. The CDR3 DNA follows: TGTGCCAGCAGCTTAGTTGACAGCTCCTACAATGAGCAGTTCTTC. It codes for CASSLVDSSYNEQFF.

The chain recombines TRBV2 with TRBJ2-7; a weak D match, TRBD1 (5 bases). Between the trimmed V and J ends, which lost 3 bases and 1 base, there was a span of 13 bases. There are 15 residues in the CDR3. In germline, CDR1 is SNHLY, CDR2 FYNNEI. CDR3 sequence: CASSEFQGGSYEQYF. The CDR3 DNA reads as TGTGCCAGCAGTGAGTTTCAGGGTGGGTCCTACGAGCAGTACTTC. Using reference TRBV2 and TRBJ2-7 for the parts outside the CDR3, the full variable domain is EPEVTQTPSHQVTQMGQEVILRCVPISNHLYFYWYRQILGQKVEFLVSFYNNEISEKSEIFDDQFSVERPDGSNFTLKIRSTKLEDSAMYFCASSEFQGGSYEQYFGPGTRLTVT.

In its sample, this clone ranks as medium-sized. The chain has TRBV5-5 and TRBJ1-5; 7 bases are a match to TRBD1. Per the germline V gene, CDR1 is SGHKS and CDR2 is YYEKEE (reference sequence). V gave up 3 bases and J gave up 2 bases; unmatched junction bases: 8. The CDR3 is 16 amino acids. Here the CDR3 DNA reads TGTGCCAGCAGCTCCCACGACAGGGAGGGCAATCAGCCCCAGCATTTT. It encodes CASSSHDREGNQPQHF.

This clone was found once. The CDR3 is CASSKALSIQVRGNTIYF. CDR3 coding DNA: TGTGCCAGCAGCAAAGCGCTCTCGATTCAGGTACGTGGAAACACCATATATTTT. V and J are TRBV21-1 and TRBJ1-3; the table's D gene call, TRBD1, was not cross checked with the DNA. TRBV21-1 is described as a pseudogene. The CDR3 has 18 amino acids.

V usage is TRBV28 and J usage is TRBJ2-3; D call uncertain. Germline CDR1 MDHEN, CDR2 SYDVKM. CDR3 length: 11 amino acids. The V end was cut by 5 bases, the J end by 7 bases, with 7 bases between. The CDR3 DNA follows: TGTGCCAGCAGTGGTATAAATACGCAGTATTTT. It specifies CASSGINTQYF.

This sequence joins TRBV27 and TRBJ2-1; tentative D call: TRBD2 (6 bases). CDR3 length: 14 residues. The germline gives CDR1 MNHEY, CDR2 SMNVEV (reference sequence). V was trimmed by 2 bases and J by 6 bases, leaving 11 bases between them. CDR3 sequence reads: CASSLAGSFNEQFF. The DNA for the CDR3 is TGTGCCAGCAGTTTAGCGGGATCTTTCAATGAGCAGTTCTTC.

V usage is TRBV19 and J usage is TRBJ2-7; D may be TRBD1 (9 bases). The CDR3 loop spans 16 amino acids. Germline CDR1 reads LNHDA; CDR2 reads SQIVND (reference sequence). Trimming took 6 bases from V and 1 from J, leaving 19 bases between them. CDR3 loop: CASRGGGTGRSYEQYF. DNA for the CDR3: TGTGCCAGTAGAGGCGGGGGGACAGGGCGTTCCTACGAGCAGTACTTC.

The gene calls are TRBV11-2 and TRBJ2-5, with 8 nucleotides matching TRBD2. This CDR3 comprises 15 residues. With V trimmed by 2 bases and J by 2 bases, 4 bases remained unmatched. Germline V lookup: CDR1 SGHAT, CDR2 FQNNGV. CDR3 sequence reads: CASSLYSGGQETQYF. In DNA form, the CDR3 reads TGTGCCAGCAGCTTATATTCGGGGGGGCAAGAGACCCAGTACTTC.

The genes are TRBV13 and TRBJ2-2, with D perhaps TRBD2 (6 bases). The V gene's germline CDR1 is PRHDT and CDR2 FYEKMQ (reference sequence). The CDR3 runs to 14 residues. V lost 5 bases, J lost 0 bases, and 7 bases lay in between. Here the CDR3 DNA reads TGTGCCAGCAGCCTAGCGACGAACACCGGGGAGCTGTTTTTT. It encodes CASSLATNTGELFF.

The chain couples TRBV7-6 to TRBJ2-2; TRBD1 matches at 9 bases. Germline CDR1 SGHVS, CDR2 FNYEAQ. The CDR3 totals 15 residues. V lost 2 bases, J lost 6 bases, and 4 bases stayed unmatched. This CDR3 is CASSLTGGRAGELFF. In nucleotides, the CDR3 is TGTGCCAGCAGCTTAACAGGGGGCAGGGCCGGGGAGCTGTTTTTT.

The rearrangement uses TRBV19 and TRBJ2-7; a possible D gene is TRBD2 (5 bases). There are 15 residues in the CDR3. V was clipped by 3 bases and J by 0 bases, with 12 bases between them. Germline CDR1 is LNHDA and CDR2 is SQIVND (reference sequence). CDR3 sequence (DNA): TGTGCCAGTAGTATTTACGGCAGCGGCTCCTACGAGCAGTACTTC. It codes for CASSIYGSGSYEQYF. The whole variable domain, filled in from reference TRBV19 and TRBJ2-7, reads DGGITQSPKYLFRKEGQNVTLSCEQNLNHDAMYWYRQDPGQGLRLIYYSQIVNDFQKGDIAEGYSVSREKKESFPLTVTSAQKNPTAFYLCASSIYGSGSYEQYFGPGTRLTVT.

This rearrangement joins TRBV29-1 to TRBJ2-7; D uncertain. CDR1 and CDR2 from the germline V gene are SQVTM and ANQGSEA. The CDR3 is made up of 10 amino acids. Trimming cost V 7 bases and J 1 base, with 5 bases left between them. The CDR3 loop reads CSAGSYEQYF. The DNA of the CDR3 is TGCAGCGCTGGGTCCTACGAGCAGTACTTC.

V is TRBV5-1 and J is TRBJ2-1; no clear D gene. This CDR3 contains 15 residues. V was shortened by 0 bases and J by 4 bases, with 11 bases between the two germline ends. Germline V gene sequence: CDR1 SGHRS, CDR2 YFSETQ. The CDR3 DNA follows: TGCGCCAGCAGCTTGGAAGGCCCACATTACAATGAGCAGTTCTTC. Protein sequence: CASSLEGPHYNEQFF.

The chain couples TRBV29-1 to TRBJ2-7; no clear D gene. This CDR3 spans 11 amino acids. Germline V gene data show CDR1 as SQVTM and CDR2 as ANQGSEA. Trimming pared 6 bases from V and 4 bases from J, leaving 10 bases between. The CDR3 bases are TGCAGCGTCCGCAACGGGTACGAGCAGTACTTC. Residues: CSVRNGYEQYF.

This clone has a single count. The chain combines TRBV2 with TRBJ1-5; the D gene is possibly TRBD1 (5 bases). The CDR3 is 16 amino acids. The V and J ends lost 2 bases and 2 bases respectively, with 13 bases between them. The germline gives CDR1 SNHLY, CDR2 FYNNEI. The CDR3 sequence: CASSEYIRVGNQPQHF. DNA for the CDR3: TGTGCCAGCAGTGAATATATCAGGGTTGGCAATCAGCCCCAGCATTTT.

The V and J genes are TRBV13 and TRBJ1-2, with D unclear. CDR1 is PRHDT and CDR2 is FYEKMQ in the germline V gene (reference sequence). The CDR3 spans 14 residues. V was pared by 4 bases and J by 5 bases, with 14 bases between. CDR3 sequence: CASSSRSPGYGYTF. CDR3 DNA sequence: TGTGCCAGCAGCTCGAGGAGTCCAGGATATGGCTACACCTTC.

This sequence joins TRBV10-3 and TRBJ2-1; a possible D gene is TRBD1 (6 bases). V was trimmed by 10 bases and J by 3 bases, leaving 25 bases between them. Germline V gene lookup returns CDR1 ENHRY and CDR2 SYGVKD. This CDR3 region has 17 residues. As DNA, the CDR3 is TGTGCCAGTTGGGACAACCCAAACCTTCCCAGCTACAATGAGCAGTTCTTC. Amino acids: CASWDNPNLPSYNEQFF.

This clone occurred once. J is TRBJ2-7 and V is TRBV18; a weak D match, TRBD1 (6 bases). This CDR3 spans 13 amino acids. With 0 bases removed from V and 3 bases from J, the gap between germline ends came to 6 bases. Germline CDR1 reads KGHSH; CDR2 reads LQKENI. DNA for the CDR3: TGTGCCAGCTCACCACCGGACAGCTACGAGCAGTACTTC. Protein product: CASSPPDSYEQYF. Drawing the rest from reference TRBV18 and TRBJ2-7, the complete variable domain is NAGVMQNPRHLVRRRGQEARLRCSPMKGHSHVYWYRQLPEEGLKFMVYLQKENIIDESGMPKERFSAEFPKEGPSILRIQQVVRGDSAAYFCASSPPDSYEQYFGPGTRLTVT.

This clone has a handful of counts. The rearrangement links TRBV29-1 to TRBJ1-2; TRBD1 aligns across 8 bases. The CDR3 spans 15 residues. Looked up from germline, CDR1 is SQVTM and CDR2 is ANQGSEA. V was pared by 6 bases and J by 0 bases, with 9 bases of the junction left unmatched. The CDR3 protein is CSVETYRGANYGYTF. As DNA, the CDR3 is TGCAGCGTCGAAACTTACAGGGGGGCTAACTATGGCTACACCTTC.

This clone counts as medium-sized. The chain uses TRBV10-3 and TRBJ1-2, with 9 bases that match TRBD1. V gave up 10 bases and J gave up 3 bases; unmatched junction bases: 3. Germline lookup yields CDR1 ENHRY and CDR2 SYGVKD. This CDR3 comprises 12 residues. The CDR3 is CANRQGDYGYTF. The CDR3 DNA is TGTGCCAACCGACAGGGGGACTATGGCTACACCTTC.

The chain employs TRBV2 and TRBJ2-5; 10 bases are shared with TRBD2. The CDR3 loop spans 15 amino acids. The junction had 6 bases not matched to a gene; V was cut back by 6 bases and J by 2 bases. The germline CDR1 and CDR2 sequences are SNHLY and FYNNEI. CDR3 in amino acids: CASSRLAGVQETQYF. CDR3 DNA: TGTGCCAGCAGCAGGCTAGCGGGGGTACAAGAGACCCAGTACTTC.

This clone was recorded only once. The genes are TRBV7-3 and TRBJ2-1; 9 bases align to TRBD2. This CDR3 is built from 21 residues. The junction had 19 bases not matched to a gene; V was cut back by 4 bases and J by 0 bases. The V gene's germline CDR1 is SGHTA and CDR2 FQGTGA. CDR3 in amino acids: CASSSQPSGTSNISSYNEQFF. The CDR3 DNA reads TGTGCCAGCAGCTCCCAACCCTCCGGGACTAGCAATATTAGCTCCTACAATGAGCAGTTCTTC.

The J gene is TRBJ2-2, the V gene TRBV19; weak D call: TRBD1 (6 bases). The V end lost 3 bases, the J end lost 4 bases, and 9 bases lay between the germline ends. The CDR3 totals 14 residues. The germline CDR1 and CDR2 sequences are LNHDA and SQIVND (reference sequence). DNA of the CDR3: TGTGCCAGTAGTATCGGCAGGGGCACCGGGGAGCTGTTTTTT. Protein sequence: CASSIGRGTGELFF.

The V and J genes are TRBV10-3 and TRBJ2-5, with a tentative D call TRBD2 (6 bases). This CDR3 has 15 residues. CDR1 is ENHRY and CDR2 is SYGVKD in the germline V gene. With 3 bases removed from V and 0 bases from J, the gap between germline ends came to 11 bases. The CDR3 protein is CAISEYGGNQETQYF. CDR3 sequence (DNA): TGTGCCATCAGTGAATATGGAGGGAACCAAGAGACCCAGTACTTC.

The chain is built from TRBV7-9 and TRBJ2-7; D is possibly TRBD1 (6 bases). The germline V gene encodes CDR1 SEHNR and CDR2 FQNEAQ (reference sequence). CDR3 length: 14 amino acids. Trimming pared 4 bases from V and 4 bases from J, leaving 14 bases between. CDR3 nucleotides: TGTGCCAGCAGCTATGACAGGCTTGGGTACGAGCAGTACTTC. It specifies CASSYDRLGYEQYF. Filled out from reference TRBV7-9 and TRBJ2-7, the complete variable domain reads DTGVSQNPRHKITKRGQNVTFRCDPISEHNRLYWYRQTLGQGPEFLTYFQNEAQLEKSRLLSDRFSAERPKGSFSTLEIQRTEQGDSAMYLCASSYDRLGYEQYFGPGTRLTVT.

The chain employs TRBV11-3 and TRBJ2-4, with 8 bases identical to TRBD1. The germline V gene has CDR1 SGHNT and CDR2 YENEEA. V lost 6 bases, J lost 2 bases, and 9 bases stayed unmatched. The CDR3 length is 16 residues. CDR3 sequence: CASSRLGTGSKNIQYF. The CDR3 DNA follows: TGTGCCAGCAGTCGGCTAGGGACAGGCTCCAAAAACATTCAGTACTTC.